This T cell receptor (beta chain) was captured in a study of OX40 agonist ivuxolimab in advanced cancers. In the study overall: Patients received ivuxolimab, an agonistic anti-OX40 (CD134) antibody.

Germline V gene sequence: CDR1 KGHSH, CDR2 LQKENI. The CDR3 extends over 16 amino acids. Trimming removed 3 bases from V and 1 base from J, with 12 bases in between. Libraries were prepared by immunoSEQ multiplex PCR; TCRdb keeps only in-frame clonotypes and omits some of them. Of more than 70,000 clones detected, roughly 85% appear once; the ten largest clones hold about 0.57%. Details on this clone: Its antigen remains unidentified.

Study conclusions and caveats: Both blood CD4+ and CD8+ T cells showed clonal growth by week 6 at 0.1 to 3.0 mg/kg. On average, CD8+ T cells had more expanded clones than CD4+.

J is TRBJ2-2 and V is TRBV18, with D tentatively TRBD2 (5 bases). Sequenced material: CD4+ or CD8+ T cells sorted from blood, taken in a trial of the OX40 agonist ivuxolimab. The source is an adult with an advanced solid tumor such as melanoma, head and neck, liver or kidney cancer. Here the CDR3 DNA reads TGTGCCAGCTCACCGCGGACTGGCCAGAACACCGGGGAGCTGTTTTTT. This encodes CASSPRTGQNTGELFF. Full variable domain (rest looked up from reference TRBV18 and TRBJ2-2): NAGVMQNPRHLVRRRGQEARLRCSPMKGHSHVYWYRQLPEEGLKFMVYLQKENIIDESGMPKERFSAEFPKEGPSILRIQQVVRGDSAAYFCASSPRTGQNTGELFFGEGSRLTVL.